This T cell receptor (beta chain) was identified during a study of radiation and T cells in renal cell carcinoma (dated by TCRdb to between 2020 and 2021). Study-wide context: The samples were obtained from a clinical trial, where primary renal cell carcinomas were treated with 15 Gy stereotactic body radiation therapy and then removed by nephrectomy 4 weeks afterward. In total, about 50 samples, comprising around 25 tumors and around 27 peripheral blood samples, were subjected to TCR beta sequencing. Across all 53 samples, several million unique CDR3 nucleotide sequences encoding some 2.6 million unique CDR3 amino acid sequences were identified. Results the study describes overall, beyond this receptor: With a single-armed trial design, the study had no way to address how radiation dose or scheduling affects the TCR repertoire. Dynamics of the blood repertoire were not tracked past 4 weeks after treatment. Because no pretreatment tumor biopsies were available, whether clonotypes were present in the tumor at baseline could not be determined. An increase in top tumor clonotypes in blood was observed from baseline to 2 weeks post-radiation, followed by contraction by 4 weeks, which was taken to suggest transient expansion of tumor-resident clones.

TCR beta libraries were generated from genomic DNA with the immunoSEQ kit, following the manufacturer's recommendations. For library preparation, a first multiplex PCR was performed with proprietary primers, followed by a second PCR in which unique barcodes were added, and bead cleanups were performed after each round. A positive control reaction and a negative control reaction, both provided in the kit, were run with every batch of samples. The final libraries underwent checking on an Agilent 4200 TapeStation D1000 ScreenTape, volumetric pooling, and quantification by qPCR. Sequencing was performed on an Illumina NextSeq500 using a MidOutput 150-cycle cartridge, with 156 Read1 cycles, 15 Index1 cycles, and the kit custom primers. The pooled library was loaded at 1.0 pM, and approximately 19% PhiX control was spiked in. In the original analysis: The vendor-processed data were analyzed in R, and a clonotype was defined as all T cells that share the same CDR3 nucleotide sequence. For clone abundance analyses, frequencies were normalized to the 10,000 most abundant clones in each sample. Public T cell clones, which averaged fewer than five per sample, were removed prior to analysis. An abundance difference of at least 32-fold between compartments was the criterion for calling clonotypes tumor-enriched or baseline blood-enriched. A beta-binomial differential abundance model was used to identify clonotypes that expanded or contracted between blood time points. The Baroni-Urbani and Buser coefficient was used to measure tumor-blood repertoire similarity, and groups were compared with two-tailed Wilcoxon tests in R. The clones in this table, taken by TCRdb from immuneACCESS, are in-frame only. Not every clone is retained; where verified, under half of the shortfall comes from an unresolved V gene, and the cause of the rest is unknown. That table supplies the V and J calls and clone size; D and trimming were determined from the DNA. The sample table contains 100,000 to 150,000 clones; only one count was recorded for roughly four fifths of them. Together, the top ten hold about 2.9% of the sample.

Interpreted using the paper, the time point label stands for: baseline pretreatment blood. In the paper's terms, the treatment or condition label means: 15 Gy SBRT to primary tumor, nephrectomy 4 weeks later. To track tumor-enriched clonotypes, serial peripheral blood was sampled from radiation-treated patients at baseline and at 2 weeks and 4 weeks after SBRT. Every patient had renal cell carcinoma of clear cell pathology. Genomic DNA for TCR sequencing was prepared using the QIAamp DNA Blood Mini Kit (Qiagen). The analyses included only samples that passed all quality control checks. This clone has only a few counts. Its antigen target is currently unknown. The record has no base qualities; no much larger clone is one base away. At the junction V is shortened by 4 bases and J by 3 bases; bases outside the gene matches: 14. Taken from the germline V gene, the CDR1 and CDR2 loops are SGDLS and YYNGEE. Spanning cysteine to phenylalanine, the CDR3 consists of 17 amino acids. Of the read, only the CDR3 DNA is kept; its 51 bases are in frame from base 1.

The rearranged segments are TRBV9 and TRBJ1-1, with 8 bases in between that match TRBD1. The TCR originated in a woman aged 55-70 years with renal cell carcinoma. Sequencing was performed on blood, taken from a patient whose treatment included radiotherapy and nephrectomy. The DNA sequence is given as TGTGCCAGCAGCCCCCACAGGGGGTTTACCTCGGACACTGAAGCTTTCTTT. This sequence encodes CASSPHRGFTSDTEAFF.